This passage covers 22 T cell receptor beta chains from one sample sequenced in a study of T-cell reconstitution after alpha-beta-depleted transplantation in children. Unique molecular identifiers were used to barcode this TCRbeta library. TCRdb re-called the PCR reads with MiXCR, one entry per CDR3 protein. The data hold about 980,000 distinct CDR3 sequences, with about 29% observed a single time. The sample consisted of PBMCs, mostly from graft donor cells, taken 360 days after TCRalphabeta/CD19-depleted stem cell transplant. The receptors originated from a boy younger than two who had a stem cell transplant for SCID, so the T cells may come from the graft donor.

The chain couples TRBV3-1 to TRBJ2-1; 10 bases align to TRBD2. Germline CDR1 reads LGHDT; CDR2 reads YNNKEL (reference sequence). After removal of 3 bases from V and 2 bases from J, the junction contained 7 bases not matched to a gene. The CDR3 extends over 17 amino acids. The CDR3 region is CASSQYLAGGPYNEQFF. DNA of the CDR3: TGTGCCAGCAGCCAGTATTTAGCGGGGGGACCCTACAATGAGCAGTTCTTC.

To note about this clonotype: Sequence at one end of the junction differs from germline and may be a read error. The DNA of the CDR3 is TGTGCCAGGAGCTTGGGGCCCCCTGGGACAGTTGCCTACGAGCAGTACTTC. Protein sequence: CARSLGPPGTVAYEQYF. The rearrangement uses TRBV5-3 and TRBJ2-7; 7 positions match TRBD1. TRBV5-3 is an open reading frame, and its role is uncertain. This CDR3 has 17 residues.

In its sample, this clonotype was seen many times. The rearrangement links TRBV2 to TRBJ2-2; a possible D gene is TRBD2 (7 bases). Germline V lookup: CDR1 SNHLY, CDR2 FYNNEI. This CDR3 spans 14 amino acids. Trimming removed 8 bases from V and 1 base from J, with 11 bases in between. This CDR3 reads CASRGARNTGELFF. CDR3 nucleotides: TGTGCCAGCCGGGGGGCGAGGAACACCGGGGAGCTGTTTTTT.

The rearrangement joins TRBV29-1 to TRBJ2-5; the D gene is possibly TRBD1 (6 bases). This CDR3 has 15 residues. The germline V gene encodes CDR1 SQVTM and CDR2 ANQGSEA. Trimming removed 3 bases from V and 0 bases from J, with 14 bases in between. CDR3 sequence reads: CSVDSRQANQETQYF. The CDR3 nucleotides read TGCAGCGTTGACTCGAGACAGGCGAACCAAGAGACCCAGTACTTC.

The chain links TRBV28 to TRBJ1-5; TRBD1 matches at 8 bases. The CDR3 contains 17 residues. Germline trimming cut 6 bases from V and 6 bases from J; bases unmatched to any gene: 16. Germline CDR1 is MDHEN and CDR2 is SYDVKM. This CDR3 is CASSRPGTGRGGQPQHF. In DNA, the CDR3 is TGTGCCAGCAGCCGTCCCGGGACAGGAAGAGGAGGTCAGCCCCAGCATTTT.

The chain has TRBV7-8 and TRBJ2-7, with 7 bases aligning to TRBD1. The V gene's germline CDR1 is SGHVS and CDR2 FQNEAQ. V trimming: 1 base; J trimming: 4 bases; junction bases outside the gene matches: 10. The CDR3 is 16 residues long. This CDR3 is CASSLVALTGKYEQYF. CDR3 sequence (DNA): TGTGCCAGCAGCTTAGTGGCCTTGACAGGGAAGTACGAGCAGTACTTC.

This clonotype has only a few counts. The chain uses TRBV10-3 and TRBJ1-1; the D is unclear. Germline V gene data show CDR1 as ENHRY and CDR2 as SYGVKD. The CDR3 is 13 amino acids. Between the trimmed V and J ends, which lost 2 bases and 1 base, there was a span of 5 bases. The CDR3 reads CAISEGTNTEAFF. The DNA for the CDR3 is TGTGCCATCAGTGAGGGCACGAACACTGAAGCTTTCTTT.

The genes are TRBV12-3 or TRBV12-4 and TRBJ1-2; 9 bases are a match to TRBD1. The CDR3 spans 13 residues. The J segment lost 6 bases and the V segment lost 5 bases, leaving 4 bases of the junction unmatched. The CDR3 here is CASSRTGVHGYTF. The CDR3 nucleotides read TGTGCCAGCAGTCGGACAGGGGTACATGGCTACACCTTC.

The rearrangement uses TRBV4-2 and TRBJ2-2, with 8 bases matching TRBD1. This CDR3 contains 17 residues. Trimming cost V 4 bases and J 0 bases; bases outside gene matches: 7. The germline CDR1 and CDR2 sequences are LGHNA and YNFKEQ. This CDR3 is CASSRWPGQANTGELFF. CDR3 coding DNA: TGTGCCAGCAGCCGATGGCCGGGACAGGCGAACACCGGGGAGCTGTTTTTT.

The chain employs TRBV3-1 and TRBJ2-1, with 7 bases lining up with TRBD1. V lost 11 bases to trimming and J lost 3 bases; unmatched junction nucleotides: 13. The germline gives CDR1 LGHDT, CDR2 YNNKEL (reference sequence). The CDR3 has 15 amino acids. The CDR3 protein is CASRGLRTGYNEQFF. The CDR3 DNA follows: TGTGCCTCCCGAGGGCTGAGGACAGGCTACAATGAGCAGTTCTTC.

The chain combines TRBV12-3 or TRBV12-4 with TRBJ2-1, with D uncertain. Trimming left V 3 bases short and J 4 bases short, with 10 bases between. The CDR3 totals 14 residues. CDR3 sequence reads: CASSFGQLYNEQFF. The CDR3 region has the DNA TGTGCCAGCAGTTTTGGCCAGCTATACAATGAGCAGTTCTTC.

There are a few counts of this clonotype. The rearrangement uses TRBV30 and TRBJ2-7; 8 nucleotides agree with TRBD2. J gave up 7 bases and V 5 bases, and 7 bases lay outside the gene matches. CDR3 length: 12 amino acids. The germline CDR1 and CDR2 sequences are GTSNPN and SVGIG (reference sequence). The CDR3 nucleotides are TGTGCCTGGTCCCCCGGGGGGGTAGAGCAGTACTTC. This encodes CAWSPGGVEQYF.

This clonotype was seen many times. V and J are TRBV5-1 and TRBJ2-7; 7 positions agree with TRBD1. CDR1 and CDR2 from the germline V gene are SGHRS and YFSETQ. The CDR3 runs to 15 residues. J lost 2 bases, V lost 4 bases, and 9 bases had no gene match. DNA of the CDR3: TGCGCCAGCAGCCGAGGTCGGGACAGAGCCTACGAGCAGTACTTC. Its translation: CASSRGRDRAYEQYF.

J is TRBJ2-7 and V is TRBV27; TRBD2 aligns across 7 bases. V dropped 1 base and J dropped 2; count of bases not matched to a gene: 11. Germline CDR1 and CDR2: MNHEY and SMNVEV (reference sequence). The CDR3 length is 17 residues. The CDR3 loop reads CASSLYGGGSITYEQYF. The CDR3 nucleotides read TGTGCCAGCAGTTTATATGGGGGGGGTTCCATCACCTACGAGCAGTACTTC.

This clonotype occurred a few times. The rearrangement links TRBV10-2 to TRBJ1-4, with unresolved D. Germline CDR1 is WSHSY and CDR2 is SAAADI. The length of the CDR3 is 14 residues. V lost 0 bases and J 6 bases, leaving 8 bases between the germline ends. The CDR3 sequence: CASSESDDHEKLFF. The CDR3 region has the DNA TGCGCCAGCAGTGAGTCGGACGATCATGAAAAACTGTTTTTT.

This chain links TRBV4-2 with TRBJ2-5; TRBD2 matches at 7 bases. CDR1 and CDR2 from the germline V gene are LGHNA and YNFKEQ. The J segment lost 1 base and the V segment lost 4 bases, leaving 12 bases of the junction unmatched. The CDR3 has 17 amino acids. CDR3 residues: CASSRTPGLPSQETQYF. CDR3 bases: TGTGCCAGCAGCCGAACTCCGGGACTACCCTCCCAAGAGACCCAGTACTTC.

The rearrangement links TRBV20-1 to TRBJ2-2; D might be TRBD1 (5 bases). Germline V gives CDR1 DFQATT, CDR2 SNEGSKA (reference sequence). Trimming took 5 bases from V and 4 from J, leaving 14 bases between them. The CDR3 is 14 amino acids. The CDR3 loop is CSALDPRGTGELFF. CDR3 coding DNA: TGCAGTGCTTTGGACCCAAGGGGCACCGGGGAGCTGTTTTTT.

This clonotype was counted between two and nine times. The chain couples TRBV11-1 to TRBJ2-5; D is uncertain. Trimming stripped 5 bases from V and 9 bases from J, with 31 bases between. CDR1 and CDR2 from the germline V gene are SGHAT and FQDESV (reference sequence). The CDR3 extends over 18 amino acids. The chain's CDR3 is CASSLNPPIYAMGSAQYF. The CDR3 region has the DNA TGTGCCAGCAGCCTAAACCCCCCGATCTACGCAATGGGGTCGGCCCAGTACTTC.

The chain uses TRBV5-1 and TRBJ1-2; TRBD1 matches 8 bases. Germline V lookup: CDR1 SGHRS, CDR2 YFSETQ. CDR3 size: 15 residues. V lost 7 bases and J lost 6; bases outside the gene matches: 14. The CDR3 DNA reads TGCGCCAGCCACGACAGGGGCCGCTCGAAGAATGGCTACACCTTC. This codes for CASHDRGRSKNGYTF.

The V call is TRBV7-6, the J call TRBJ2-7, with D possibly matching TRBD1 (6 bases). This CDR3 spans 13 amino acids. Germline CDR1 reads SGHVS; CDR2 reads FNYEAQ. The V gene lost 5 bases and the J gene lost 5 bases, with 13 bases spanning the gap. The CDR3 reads CASSPLQGHEQYF. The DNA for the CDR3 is TGTGCCAGCAGCCCATTACAGGGCCACGAGCAGTACTTC.

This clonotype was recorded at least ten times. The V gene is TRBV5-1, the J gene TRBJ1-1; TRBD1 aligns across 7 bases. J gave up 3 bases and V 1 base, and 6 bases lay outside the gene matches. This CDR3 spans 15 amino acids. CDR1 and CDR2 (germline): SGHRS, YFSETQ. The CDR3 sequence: CASSLTGAGDTEAFF. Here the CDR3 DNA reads TGCGCCAGCAGCTTGACAGGGGCAGGGGACACTGAAGCTTTCTTT.

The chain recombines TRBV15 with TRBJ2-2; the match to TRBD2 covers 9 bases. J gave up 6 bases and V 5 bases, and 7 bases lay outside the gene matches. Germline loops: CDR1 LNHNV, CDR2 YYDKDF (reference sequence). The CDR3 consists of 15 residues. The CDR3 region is CATSRGGERAGELFF. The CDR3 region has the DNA TGTGCCACCAGCCGCGGGGGGGAGAGGGCCGGGGAGCTGTTTTTT.